Each of the 20 T cell receptor beta chains below was sequenced from the same sample in a study of cytomegalovirus exposure and HLA in healthy donors. PCR used 60 Vbeta primers and 13 Jbeta primers. The data were produced by immunoSEQ multiplex PCR, yet TCRdb's version contains in-frame clones alone and is incomplete. The repertoire has under 250,000 clones, approximately 80% of them found once; the top ten carry 10% to 13%. The sample comprised PBMCs. The receptors were gathered from a woman in her forties or fifties in good health and CMV-seropositive.

CDR3 sequence reads: CASSPNLWGGQPQHF. The CDR3 coding sequence is TGTGCCAGCAGCCCTAACCTTTGGGGGGGTCAGCCCCAGCATTTT. This chain joins TRBV7-2 and TRBJ1-5, with a tentative D call TRBD1 (5 bases). V was clipped by 5 bases and J by 6 bases, with 17 bases between them. The germline gives CDR1 SGHTA, CDR2 FQGNSA. The CDR3 has 15 residues.

This chain uses TRBV5-8 with TRBJ1-2; weak D call: TRBD1 (6 bases). The V and J ends lost 1 base and 4 bases respectively, with 11 bases between them. CDR1 SGHTS and CDR2 YDEGEE come from the germline V gene. This CDR3 is 14 amino acids long. Here the CDR3 reads CASSLLLGAYGYTF. DNA of the CDR3: TGTGCCAGCAGCTTGTTGCTGGGGGCCTATGGCTACACCTTC.

The chain joins TRBV4-1 to TRBJ2-2, with 8 bases aligning to TRBD2. The CDR3 spans 15 residues. From germline, CDR1 is MGHRA and CDR2 YSYEKL. V shed 5 bases, J shed 5 bases, and the junction held 7 bases outside the gene matches. CDR3 amino acids: CASSLPGGPTGELFF. The CDR3, as DNA: TGCGCCAGCAGCTTGCCGGGGGGGCCTACCGGGGAGCTGTTTTTT.

The gene calls are TRBV2 and TRBJ1-1; D call uncertain. CDR3 size: 13 residues. V lost 9 bases to trimming and J lost 1 base, with 12 bases between them. Germline CDR1 reads SNHLY; CDR2 reads FYNNEI. The CDR3 nucleotides read TGTGCCAGTCGGAGGTGGTGGAACACTGAAGCTTTCTTT. Translating gives CASRRWWNTEAFF.

About this clone itself: Other DNA sequences from this sample encode an identical CDR3 as well. The chain couples TRBV29-1 to TRBJ2-1; 8 bases match TRBD1. V was pared by 3 bases and J by 7 bases, with 11 bases of the junction left unmatched. The CDR3 runs 15 residues. Germline lookup yields CDR1 SQVTM and CDR2 ANQGSEA. The CDR3 sequence: CSVEDAGTGGNEQFF. In DNA form, the CDR3 reads TGCAGCGTTGAGGACGCCGGGACAGGAGGAAATGAGCAGTTCTTC.

To note about this clone: Mismatch with germline at one junction end may stem from a read error. The chain employs TRBV6-5 and TRBJ2-2; perhaps TRBD2 as D (6 bases). The germline V gene encodes CDR1 MNHEY and CDR2 SVGAGI. This CDR3 comprises 14 residues. The CDR3 DNA reads TGTGCAAGCAGGCAGACTAGTGGGCGGGGGGAGCTGTTTTTT. Translating it yields CASRQTSGRGELFF.

The chain couples TRBV30 to TRBJ1-2, with D perhaps matching TRBD1 (6 bases). From germline, CDR1 is GTSNPN and CDR2 SVGIG (reference sequence). V lost 3 bases, J lost 3 bases, and 20 bases lay in between. CDR3 length: 16 residues. In DNA form, the CDR3 reads TGTGCCTGGAGGAAAAAGGACAGTGTTTTTTACTATGGCTACACCTTC. Residues: CAWRKKDSVFYYGYTF.

The V and J genes are TRBV13 and TRBJ1-1, with 8 bases that match TRBD1. CDR3 length: 15 residues. Germline V gene lookup returns CDR1 PRHDT and CDR2 FYEKMQ (reference sequence). The V and J ends lost 4 bases and 4 bases, in that order; junction bases with no gene match: 8. The CDR3 reads CASSSHPRGRTEAFF. The CDR3 nucleotides read TGTGCCAGCAGCTCGCACCCCAGGGGGCGCACTGAAGCTTTCTTT. Full variable domain (missing parts from reference TRBV13 and TRBJ1-1): AAGVIQSPRHLIKEKRETATLKCYPIPRHDTVYWYQQGPGQDPQFLISFYEKMQSDKGSIPDRFSAQQFSDYHSELNMSSLELGDSALYFCASSSHPRGRTEAFFGQGTRLTVV.

This CDR3 is CASSEGDSYEQYF. In DNA form, the CDR3 reads TGTGCCAGCAGCGAAGGGGATTCCTACGAGCAGTACTTC. V gene TRBV11-3 combines with J gene TRBJ2-7; tentative D call: TRBD1 (5 bases). The CDR3 length is 13 residues. V was clipped by 5 bases and J by 1 base, with 9 bases between them. The germline V gene encodes CDR1 SGHNT and CDR2 YENEEA.

V gene TRBV27 combines with J gene TRBJ2-5; 7 nucleotides align to TRBD1. This CDR3 spans 14 amino acids. Germline-derived CDR1 and CDR2 are MNHEY and SMNVEV (reference sequence). Unmatched junction bases numbered 8, after V lost 6 bases and J lost 4 bases. The CDR3 loop reads CASSPWDRRETQYF. CDR3 bases: TGTGCCAGCAGCCCCTGGGACAGAAGAGAGACCCAGTACTTC.

The gene calls are TRBV7-6 and TRBJ1-2; 9 bases match TRBD1. This CDR3 spans 15 amino acids. Trimming took 5 bases from V and 7 from J; bases not matched to a gene: 11. Germline assignment: CDR1 SGHVS and CDR2 FNYEAQ. In DNA, the CDR3 is TGTGCCAGCAGCGGTAACAGGGGGCGCGAGGGTGGCTACACCTTC. It yields the protein CASSGNRGREGGYTF. The full variable domain, its missing parts supplied by reference TRBV7-6 and TRBJ1-2, is GAGVSQSPRYKVTKRGQDVALRCDPISGHVSLYWYRQALGQGPEFLTYFNYEAQQDKSGLPNDRFSAERPEGSISTLTIQRTEQRDSAMYRCASSGNRGREGGYTFGSGTRLTVV.

The V call is TRBV19, the J call TRBJ1-2; D is perhaps TRBD1 (6 bases). Looked up from germline, CDR1 is LNHDA and CDR2 is SQIVND (reference sequence). The V end lost 7 bases, the J end lost 2 bases, and 17 bases lay between the germline ends. The CDR3 contains 15 residues. The DNA of the CDR3 is TGTGCCAGTACTACAGGGCACAGAATAAACTATGGCTACACCTTC. Translating it yields CASTTGHRINYGYTF.

The gene calls are TRBV19 and TRBJ1-6, with a tentative D call TRBD1 (6 bases). V shed 7 bases and J shed 8 bases, with 15 bases lying between them. The CDR3 length is 14 residues. In germline, CDR1 is LNHDA, CDR2 SQIVND (reference sequence). The CDR3 DNA reads TGTGCCAGTACCCCGAGGGACAACGATTCACCCCTCCACTTT. Its translation: CASTPRDNDSPLHF.

The CDR3 protein is CASSVSWAGTGLNTEAFF. CDR3 DNA: TGTGCCAGCAGTGTCTCTTGGGCCGGGACAGGGTTGAACACTGAAGCTTTCTTT. The chain links TRBV6-4 to TRBJ1-1, with 9 bases lining up with TRBD1. The CDR3 sequence is 18 residues long. The germline gives CDR1 MRHNA, CDR2 SNTAGT. Losses at the gene ends were 4 bases for V and 0 bases for J; bases not matched to a gene: 12.

CDR3 protein: CASRTGREQPQHF. CDR3 DNA sequence: TGTGCCAGCCGAACAGGGAGGGAACAGCCCCAGCATTTT. The chain links TRBV27 to TRBJ1-5; a possible D gene is TRBD1 (6 bases). The CDR3 extends over 13 amino acids. Deletions cut 8 bases from V and 7 bases from J, with 15 bases between. Germline V lookup: CDR1 MNHEY, CDR2 SMNVEV (reference sequence).

This sequence joins TRBV5-1 and TRBJ2-2; 8 nucleotides line up with TRBD2. V lost 4 bases to trimming and J lost 7 bases; unmatched junction nucleotides: 12. There are 16 residues in the CDR3. Germline V lookup: CDR1 SGHRS, CDR2 YFSETQ. CDR3 coding DNA: TGCGCCAGCAGCCCCTCAGGACTAGCTCGGAACGGGGAGCTGTTTTTT. Translated: CASSPSGLARNGELFF.

This chain uses TRBV12-5 with TRBJ1-1; tentatively, D is TRBD1 (6 bases). This CDR3 has 19 residues. Germline V gene sequence: CDR1 LGHNT, CDR2 FRNRAP. V lost 0 bases to trimming and J lost 4 bases, with 24 bases between them. The DNA of the CDR3 is TGTGCTAGTGGTTTGGTATTGCGGGGGGCACTGCATAACGGCACTGAAGCTTTCTTT. Its translation is CASGLVLRGALHNGTEAFF.

This rearrangement joins TRBV2 to TRBJ1-2, with D possibly TRBD1 on 6 matching bases. The CDR3 has 14 amino acids. Looked up from germline, CDR1 is SNHLY and CDR2 is FYNNEI. The V and J ends lost 5 bases and 13 bases respectively, with 23 bases between them. The CDR3 DNA follows: TGTGCCAGCAGTATGGGGACACTAGTCTTGGCTTCCACCTTC. It specifies CASSMGTLVLASTF.

The rearrangement links TRBV28 to TRBJ1-2; D is perhaps TRBD1 (6 bases). Germline loops: CDR1 MDHEN, CDR2 SYDVKM. Between the trimmed V and J ends, which lost 6 bases and 8 bases, there was a span of 19 bases. The CDR3 spans 14 residues. The CDR3 DNA follows: TGTGCCAGCAGACAAAGGGGGGGGCGCTACGGCTACACCTTC. It translates to CASRQRGGRYGYTF.

The rearrangement joins TRBV10-3 to TRBJ2-5; tentative D call: TRBD2 (6 bases). CDR3 size: 14 residues. Germline loops: CDR1 ENHRY, CDR2 SYGVKD. V dropped 0 bases and J dropped 5 bases, with 10 bases sitting between them. The CDR3 here is CAISESGGEETQYF. The CDR3 DNA reads as TGTGCCATCAGTGAGTCGGGCGGGGAGGAGACCCAGTACTTC.